The clone carrying this T cell receptor (beta chain) was seen a few times. What it binds is unknown. TCRdb reanalysed the reads using MiXCR and keeps one entry per CDR3 protein. The sample has more than 250,000 distinct CDR3 sequences, roughly 25% seen once. This CDR3 is built from 14 residues. Per germline, CDR1 DFQATT and CDR2 SNEGSKA (reference sequence). Trimming stripped 3 bases from V and 5 bases from J, with 14 bases between. The sample belongs to a study of T cell repertoires in cytomegalovirus infection. The specimen was cultured PBMCs, collected from culture after CMV antigen stimulation. The receptor comes from a human donor in good health (CMV status not recorded). Some clones in this sample may be carry-over from other donors' samples. The gene calls are TRBV20-1 and TRBJ2-1; TRBD1 or TRBD2 may be the D gene (5 bases each). The CDR3 loop reads CSASLGVGDNEQFF. The CDR3 DNA sequence: TGCAGTGCTAGCCTGGGAGTGGGGGACAATGAGCAGTTCTTC.